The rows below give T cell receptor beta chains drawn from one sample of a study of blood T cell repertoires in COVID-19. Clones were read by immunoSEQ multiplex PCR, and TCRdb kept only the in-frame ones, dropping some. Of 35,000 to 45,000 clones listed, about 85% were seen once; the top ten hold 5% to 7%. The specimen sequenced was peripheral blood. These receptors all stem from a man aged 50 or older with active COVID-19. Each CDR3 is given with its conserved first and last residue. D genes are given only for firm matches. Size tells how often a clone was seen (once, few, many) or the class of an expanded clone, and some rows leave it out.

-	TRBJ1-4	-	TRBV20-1	TGCAGTGCTAGAGGTCTAGAAAAACTGTTTTTT	CSARGLEKLFF
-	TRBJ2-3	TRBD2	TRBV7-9	TGTGCCAGCAGCCCCAGCGGGAGGGCTAACACAGATACGCAGTATTTT	CASSPSGRANTDTQYF
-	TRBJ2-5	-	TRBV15	TGTGGGATTAGCAGGGGGCTAGCGGAAGAGACCCAGTACTTC	CGISRGLAEETQYF
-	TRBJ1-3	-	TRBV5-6	TGTGCCAGCAGCTCCGTTGGGGCCCGATCACAGACTGGAAACACCATATATTTT	CASSSVGARSQTGNTIYF
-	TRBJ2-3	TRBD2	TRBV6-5	TGTGCCAGCGCTGCCGGGACTACGCGCACAGATACGCAGTATTTT	CASAAGTTRTDTQYF
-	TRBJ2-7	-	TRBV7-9	TGTGCCAGCAGCTTCGGCCTAGACCACGAGCAGTACTTC	CASSFGLDHEQYF
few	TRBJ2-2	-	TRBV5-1	TGCGCCAGCAGCTTGGAAGGGGGATCGAACACCGGGGAGCTGTTTTTT	CASSLEGGSNTGELFF
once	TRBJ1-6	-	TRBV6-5	TGTGCCAGCAGTTACTCGACTAACTCCTATAATTCACCCCTCCACTTT	CASSYSTNSYNSPLHF
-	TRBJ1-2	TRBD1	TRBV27	TGTGCCAGCTCATTGTCCGGGACAGGGGCGCGCAGCTACACCTTC	CASSLSGTGARSYTF
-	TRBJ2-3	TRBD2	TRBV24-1	TGTGCCACCAGTGACCCCCTAATAGCGGGACCGAACACAGATACGCAGTATTTT	CATSDPLIAGPNTDTQYF
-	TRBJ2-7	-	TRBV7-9	TGTGCCAGCAGTCGGACAGCGATTAACTACGAGCAGTACTTC	CASSRTAINYEQYF
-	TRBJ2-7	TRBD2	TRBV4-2	TGTGCCAGCAGACCGGGACTAGTCCCCGGCTACGAGCAGTACTTC	CASRPGLVPGYEQYF
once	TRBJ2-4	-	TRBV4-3	TGCGCCAGCAGCCAAGGTTCGTCCCGCTACCGAGACATTCAGTACTTC	CASSQGSSRYRDIQYF
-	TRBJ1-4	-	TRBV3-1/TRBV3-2	TGTGCCAGCAGCCAATGTCCAACTCTGCGGGGCGGGGGTGAAAAACTGTTTTTT	CASSQCPTLRGGGEKLFF
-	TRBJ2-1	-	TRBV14	TGTGCCAGCAGCCAAGATTCCAGCTACAATGAGCAGTTCTTC	CASSQDSSYNEQFF
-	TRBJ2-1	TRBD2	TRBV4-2	TGTGCCAGCAGCGAAGAGGGTTTCTGGACTAGCGGGGGAAATGAGCAGTTCTTC	CASSEEGFWTSGGNEQFF
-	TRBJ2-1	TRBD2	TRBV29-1	TGCAGCGTTGCACTAGCGGGGGACTACAATGAGCAGTTCTTC	CSVALAGDYNEQFF
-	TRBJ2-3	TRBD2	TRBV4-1	TGCGCCAGCATGTCTAGCGGGAGCCGTCACGATACGCAGTATTTT	CASMSSGSRHDTQYF
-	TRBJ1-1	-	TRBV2	TGTGCCAGCAGTGATTGGTTTGTCGGAGCTTTCTTT	CASSDWFVGAFF
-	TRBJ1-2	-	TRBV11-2	TGTGCCAGCAGCTTTACCAGGGATGGCTACACCTTC	CASSFTRDGYTF
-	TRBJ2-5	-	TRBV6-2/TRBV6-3	TGTGCCAGCAGCGGTAGCAAGACGGCCCAGTACTTC	CASSGSKTAQYF
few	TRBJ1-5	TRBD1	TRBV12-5	TGTGCTAGTGGTCCCGGGGACAGCATGAATCAGCCCCAGCATTTT	CASGPGDSMNQPQHF